This record concerns one TCR beta chain sequence. In this sample, this clonotype turned up many times. Its recognized antigen is unknown. Base qualities were left out, and no much larger clone turns up one base away. The cysteine opens and the phenylalanine closes a CDR3 of 14 amino acids. Only the CDR3 portion is preserved as DNA: 42 bases, with reading frame beginning at the first base. CDR1 and CDR2 were assigned from the germline V gene (reference sequence) as SEHNR and FQNEAQ. The junction shows trimming of 5 bases on V and 2 bases on J, plus 13 bases between the germline ends. The sample comes from a study of early T cells in non-severe SARS-CoV-2 infection (dated by TCRdb to the early 2020s). Background for the entire study: Because TCR sequencing relied on bulk RNA taken from unsorted whole blood, pairing of alpha and beta chains was not possible.

Libraries were prepared through 5' RACE. Sequencing instrument: NextSeq 500. The TCR library protocol attached unique molecular identifiers to individual cDNA molecules to correct for sequencing error and PCR bias. Both TCR alpha and beta chains were sequenced, and tight co-correlation was observed between alpha and beta sequence abundances in each sample. The paper's data handling went like this. Decombinator V4 was used to perform V gene, J gene and CDR3 annotation of TCR sequences. TCRs were defined as expanded if a significant change between any two time points was detected under a Poisson model with p below 0.0001. Abundances of TCRs were expressed as counts per million after normalisation to the total number of TCRs sequenced in each sample. MAIT TCRs were defined by TRAV1-2 paired with TRAJ12, TRAJ20 or TRAJ33, and iNKT TCRs by TRAV10 paired with TRAJ18. VDJdb, accessed on 1 November 2021, was searched for TCRs annotated for CMV, EBV and SARS-CoV-2, and TCRs annotated for more than one antigen were excluded. TCRdb took the public reads, trimmed them with fastp at Q25, ran MiXCR for clone calling and kept in-frame beta chains. All rows with the same CDR3 protein become a single entry with the most common DNA and genes. TCRdb's processing, not the authors', yielded these V and J calls. This sample holds about 110,000 distinct CDR3 sequences; around 10% were observed only once. The ten largest make up about 7.6% of the sample.

This was a case-control study nested in a cohort of healthcare workers in London, UK, who had nasopharyngeal swab PCR tests and blood samples taken every week. Healthcare workers were recruited between 23 and 31 March 2020, during the week of the UK lockdown, and were followed weekly for up to roughly 15 weeks. Beyond this particular receptor, the publication reports: VDJdb matching was skewed toward anti-spike CD8 responses and likely underestimated virus-specific expansions by missing private and CD4 specificities.

The sample consisted of whole blood. This chain joins TRBV7-9 to TRBJ2-7; possibly the D gene is TRBD2, per 6 matching bases. The source of this sequence is an adult who was a healthcare worker with PCR-confirmed SARS-CoV-2 infection or an uninfected control (not recorded which). The nucleotide sequence reads as follows: TGTGCCAGCAGCGCTAGCGCTAGGGCCTACGAGCAGTACTTC. It translates as CASSASARAYEQYF.